The 29 T cell receptor beta chains in this list originate from one sample, sequenced in a study of shared clonotypes between healthy human individuals. Naive CD8 populations comprised CD45RO-negative cells positively selected for CCR7, excluding terminally differentiated effector memory CD45RA+ cells. Libraries were prepared by immunoSEQ multiplex PCR; TCRdb keeps only in-frame clonotypes and omits some of them. The sample lists approximately 810,000 clones, 92% occurring once. The sample comprised naive CD8+ T cells sorted from blood. All receptors derive from a man between 25 and 39 years old in good health.

The chain combines TRBV19 with TRBJ1-1, with D maybe TRBD1 (6 bases). Deletions cut 0 bases from V and 4 bases from J, with 12 bases between. CDR1 LNHDA and CDR2 SQIVND come from the germline V gene (reference sequence). This CDR3 comprises 15 residues. Written as DNA, the CDR3 is TGTGCCAGTAGTATAGATGGAGGGGGACGCACTGAAGCTTTCTTT. The encoded protein is CASSIDGGGRTEAFF.

V and J are TRBV28 and TRBJ2-7; TRBD2 might be the D (6 bases). Germline CDR1 MDHEN, CDR2 SYDVKM. This CDR3 region has 18 residues. The ends were cut back, 6 bases at V and 0 bases at J, with 24 bases in the middle. CDR3 sequence: CASSGPHGWGVVSYEQYF. The CDR3 DNA sequence: TGTGCCAGCAGCGGACCGCACGGCTGGGGGGTCGTCTCCTACGAGCAGTACTTC.

This chain links TRBV4-1 with TRBJ2-1; TRBD2 is a possible D gene (6 bases). CDR1 is MGHRA, CDR2 YSYEKL, per germline. The V and J ends lost 4 bases and 5 bases respectively, with 15 bases between them. CDR3 length equals 15 residues. For the CDR3, the DNA is TGCGCCAGCAGCCCGATATTGGGCGGGGACAATGAGCAGTTCTTC. Protein product: CASSPILGGDNEQFF.

This rearrangement joins TRBV6-7 to TRBJ2-7; 7 bases match TRBD2. TRBV6-7 is flagged as an ORF with uncertain function. This CDR3 comprises 21 residues. V shed 7 bases and J 0 bases; nucleotides not matched to a gene: 27. The CDR3 loop reads CASNYTKRQIAGYWFSYEQYF. The CDR3 DNA is TGTGCCAGCAACTACACCAAACGACAGATAGCGGGTTATTGGTTCTCCTACGAGCAGTACTTC.

This sequence joins TRBV7-9 and TRBJ2-2; TRBD1 agrees at 11 bases. Trimming at V came to 5 bases and at J to 4 bases, leaving 9 bases not matched to a gene. Germline V gives CDR1 SEHNR, CDR2 FQNEAQ (reference sequence). The CDR3 has 17 amino acids. The CDR3 loop reads CASSPPDRGLSTGELFF. In DNA, the CDR3 is TGTGCCAGCAGCCCCCCGGACAGGGGGCTGAGCACCGGGGAGCTGTTTTTT.

The chain is built from TRBV4-1 and TRBJ2-7; no clear D. V was cut by 1 base and J by 0 bases, with 10 bases left in between. The CDR3 loop spans 15 amino acids. From germline, CDR1 is MGHRA and CDR2 YSYEKL. The CDR3 bases are TGCGCCAGCAGCCAAGGAACCACAAGCTCCTACGAGCAGTACTTC. Translating gives CASSQGTTSSYEQYF.

V and J are TRBV7-9 and TRBJ2-5; a possible D gene is TRBD1 (8 bases). Germline V gene lookup returns CDR1 SEHNR and CDR2 FQNEAQ (reference sequence). Between the trimmed V and J ends, which lost 5 bases and 2 bases, there was a span of 21 bases. This CDR3 is built from 17 residues. CDR3 sequence (DNA): TGTGCCAGCAGCCTTTCACAGGGGGGGATACTACAAGAGACCCAGTACTTC. Its protein is CASSLSQGGILQETQYF.

A single count supports this clone. The CDR3 spells CASSPGVAATGALQETQYF. CDR3 bases: TGTGCCAGCAGCCCTGGTGTAGCGGCCACAGGGGCCCTACAAGAGACCCAGTACTTC. This chain joins TRBV11-2 and TRBJ2-5, with a weak D call TRBD1 (7 bases). V lost 5 bases, J lost 2 bases, and 27 bases lay in between. Germline CDR1 is SGHAT and CDR2 is FQNNGV. The CDR3 contains 19 residues.

V and J are TRBV7-3 and TRBJ2-7, with TRBD1 matching 8 bases. CDR3 length equals 14 residues. Looked up from germline, CDR1 is SGHTA and CDR2 is FQGTGA. Losses at the gene ends were 8 bases for V and 6 bases for J; bases not matched to a gene: 12. CDR3 region: CASSRTGLMGEQYF. CDR3 DNA: TGTGCCAGCTCAAGGACAGGGTTGATGGGCGAGCAGTACTTC.

This clone was found once. This chain links TRBV9 with TRBJ1-3, with a possible D match to TRBD1 (5 bases). The germline V and J ends were trimmed by 2 bases and 5 bases, with 20 bases remaining between them. This CDR3 is built from 17 residues. Germline values: CDR1 SGDLS, CDR2 YYNGEE. The CDR3 DNA reads as TGTGCCAGCAGCGTCCAAGGGACCTCTGGCGGGAGAAACACCATATATTTT. It encodes CASSVQGTSGGRNTIYF.

This clone has just one count. This chain joins TRBV28 and TRBJ2-7; 7 bases are shared with TRBD2. The CDR3 runs to 15 residues. The junction had 9 bases not matched to a gene; V was cut back by 5 bases and J by 2 bases. Per the germline V gene, CDR1 is MDHEN and CDR2 is SYDVKM. The CDR3 region has the DNA TGTGCCAGCAGTCGTGGGAGGGGTGTCCCCTACGAGCAGTACTTC. Translation gives CASSRGRGVPYEQYF.

This rearrangement joins TRBV19 to TRBJ1-1, with D maybe TRBD1 (5 bases). V dropped 1 base and J dropped 0 bases, with 6 bases sitting between them. Germline V gene data show CDR1 as LNHDA and CDR2 as SQIVND (reference sequence). The CDR3 totals 14 residues. The CDR3 protein is CASSIGQMNTEAFF. The DNA for the CDR3 is TGTGCCAGTAGTATAGGACAGATGAACACTGAAGCTTTCTTT. The full variable domain, in which reference TRBV19 and TRBJ1-1 provide the parts outside the CDR3, is DGGITQSPKYLFRKEGQNVTLSCEQNLNHDAMYWYRQDPGQGLRLIYYSQIVNDFQKGDIAEGYSVSREKKESFPLTVTSAQKNPTAFYLCASSIGQMNTEAFFGQGTRLTVV.

The V call is TRBV7-9, the J call TRBJ2-7; TRBD1 agrees at 7 bases. The length of the CDR3 is 16 residues. CDR1 and CDR2 from the germline V gene are SEHNR and FQNEAQ (reference sequence). J was trimmed by 1 base and V by 1 base; bases with no gene match: 7. CDR3 loop: CASSLDKETGSYEQYF. Written as DNA, the CDR3 is TGTGCCAGCAGCTTAGACAAGGAGACAGGGTCCTACGAGCAGTACTTC.

The count of this clone is one. The CDR3 loop reads CARGTGDYNEQFF. CDR3 in DNA: TGTGCCAGGGGGACAGGAGACTACAATGAGCAGTTCTTC. J is TRBJ2-1 and V is TRBV2; 8 bases match TRBD1. The CDR3 totals 13 residues. Germline V CDR1 and CDR2: SNHLY, FYNNEI. J was trimmed by 3 bases and V by 9 bases; bases with no gene match: 4.

The chain has TRBV27 and TRBJ2-1; D not certain. CDR3 length: 12 residues. The ends were cut back, 2 bases at V and 9 bases at J, with 8 bases in the middle. Germline-derived CDR1 and CDR2 are MNHEY and SMNVEV (reference sequence). The CDR3 coding sequence is TGTGCCAGCAGTTTAAACCGGGTTGAGCAGTTCTTC. It specifies CASSLNRVEQFF.

V gene TRBV6-5 combines with J gene TRBJ2-7; TRBD2 agrees at 11 bases. Losses at the gene ends were 5 bases for V and 2 bases for J; bases not matched to a gene: 2. Germline lookup yields CDR1 MNHEY and CDR2 SVGAGI. The CDR3 consists of 14 residues. DNA of the CDR3: TGTGCCAGCAGTCCGGGACTAGCGGCCTACGAGCAGTACTTC. Translation: CASSPGLAAYEQYF.

Concerning this clone: Distinct nucleotide sequences in the sample also encode this CDR3. For the CDR3, the DNA is TGTGCCAGCAGCTTAGGGAGCCAAGAGACCCAGTACTTC. Its translation is CASSLGSQETQYF. The chain recombines TRBV5-6 with TRBJ2-5; a possible D gene is TRBD2 (5 bases). CDR3 length: 13 residues. Germline CDR1 reads SGHDT; CDR2 reads YYEEEE. Trimming cost V 2 bases and J 1 base, with 6 bases left between them.

The chain couples TRBV5-4 to TRBJ1-4; no reliable D call. Germline V gene data show CDR1 as SGHNT and CDR2 as YYREEE (reference sequence). V lost 0 bases and J 2 bases, leaving 11 bases between the germline ends. The CDR3 is made up of 16 amino acids. In DNA form, the CDR3 reads TGTGCCAGCAGCTTGGATACGACGGTCACTAATGAAAAACTGTTTTTT. Protein: CASSLDTTVTNEKLFF.

J is TRBJ2-1 and V is TRBV7-9; D ambiguous. The germline CDR1 and CDR2 sequences are SEHNR and FQNEAQ (reference sequence). CDR3 length: 13 amino acids. Trimming cost V 3 bases and J 9 bases, with 12 bases left between them. CDR3 in DNA: TGTGCCAGCAGCTTGTCGGTCCACGTTGAGCAGTTCTTC. Translated: CASSLSVHVEQFF.

The chain recombines TRBV28 with TRBJ2-1; 13 bases line up with TRBD2. The CDR3 contains 19 residues. CDR1 and CDR2 from the germline V gene are MDHEN and SYDVKM. The trim removed 6 bases at V and 1 base at J, leaving 12 bases unmatched. CDR3 DNA sequence: TGTGCCAGCAGCACCGGGACTAGCGGGACTCCTGGGTCCTACAATGAGCAGTTCTTC. Amino acids: CASSTGTSGTPGSYNEQFF. Full variable domain (outside the CDR3, taken from reference TRBV28 and TRBJ2-1): DVKVTQSSRYLVKRTGEKVFLECVQDMDHENMFWYRQDPGLGLRLIYFSYDVKMKEKGDIPEGYSVSREKKERFSLILESASTNQTSMYLCASSTGTSGTPGSYNEQFFGPGTRLTVL.

This clone was picked up one time. The gene calls are TRBV10-1 and TRBJ1-1, with 7 bases aligning to TRBD1. Trimming took 5 bases from V and 4 from J; bases not matched to a gene: 1. There are 12 residues in the CDR3. The germline V gene has CDR1 WNHNN and CDR2 SYGVQD (reference sequence). DNA for the CDR3: TGCGCCAGCAGTCCAGGGGGCACTGAAGCTTTCTTT. It yields the protein CASSPGGTEAFF.

Here the CDR3 reads CASSVEGLAGQSSYNEQFF. CDR3 bases: TGTGCCAGCAGCGTAGAAGGACTAGCGGGACAAAGCTCCTACAATGAGCAGTTCTTC. V usage is TRBV9 and J usage is TRBJ2-1; 12 bases are a match to TRBD2. CDR1 SGDLS and CDR2 YYNGEE come from the germline V gene. The ends lost 0 bases at V and 0 bases at J; junction bases unmatched: 7. CDR3 length equals 19 residues.

The rearrangement uses TRBV2 and TRBJ2-7; no firm D call. The CDR3 covers 14 residues. CDR1 and CDR2 (germline): SNHLY, FYNNEI. V lost 4 bases, J lost 3 bases, and 13 bases lay in between. CDR3 nucleotide sequence: TGTGCCAGCAGTGGGCAAGACCATCTCTACGAGCAGTACTTC. As protein: CASSGQDHLYEQYF.

This clone has only one observation. V usage is TRBV7-2 and J usage is TRBJ2-7; no clear D. The CDR3 covers 12 residues. With 1 base removed from V and 6 bases from J, the gap between germline ends came to 7 bases. Germline V gene lookup returns CDR1 SGHTA and CDR2 FQGNSA. CDR3 region: CASSLEVGEQYF. The CDR3 DNA sequence: TGTGCCAGCAGCTTAGAGGTCGGCGAGCAGTACTTC.

The rearrangement uses TRBV27 and TRBJ2-1; no definite D call. V lost 6 bases and J 8 bases, leaving 14 bases between the germline ends. This CDR3 has 13 residues. Germline V CDR1 and CDR2: MNHEY, SMNVEV (reference sequence). In nucleotides, the CDR3 is TGTGCCAGCAGCATAGGACGGAGCTATGAGCAGTTCTTC. Translated: CASSIGRSYEQFF.

This clone appeared a single time. This chain uses TRBV27 with TRBJ2-1, with 7 bases fitting TRBD2. From germline, CDR1 is MNHEY and CDR2 SMNVEV (reference sequence). This CDR3 contains 15 residues. Trimming took 5 bases from V and 4 from J; bases not matched to a gene: 8. The CDR3 DNA sequence: TGTGCCAGCAGTACACAGCGGGGCCTGTACAATGAGCAGTTCTTC. Translated: CASSTQRGLYNEQFF.

The gene calls are TRBV10-1 and TRBJ2-5; D is possibly TRBD1 (6 bases). The CDR3 spans 14 residues. With 2 bases removed from V and 4 bases from J, the gap between germline ends came to 11 bases. The germline V gene has CDR1 WNHNN and CDR2 SYGVQD (reference sequence). CDR3 amino acids: CASSEDRRRETQYF. The CDR3 DNA is TGCGCCAGCAGTGAGGACAGGAGACGAGAGACCCAGTACTTC.

The chain has TRBV5-1 and TRBJ2-1, with D maybe TRBD1 (6 bases). CDR3 length: 16 amino acids. CDR1 is SGHRS and CDR2 is YFSETQ in the germline V gene. Trimming shortened V by 0 bases and J by 4 bases, and 14 bases separated the two germline ends. CDR3 amino acids: CASSLAVGGLYNEQFF. Written as DNA, the CDR3 is TGCGCCAGCAGCTTGGCCGTTGGGGGCCTGTACAATGAGCAGTTCTTC.

The chain has TRBV30 and TRBJ2-1; 8 nucleotides match TRBD2. In germline, CDR1 is GTSNPN, CDR2 SVGIG (reference sequence). The CDR3 is 16 amino acids. V lost 3 bases to trimming and J lost 6 bases; unmatched junction nucleotides: 13. Written as DNA, the CDR3 is TGTGCCTGGAGCGAAGTCGGGACTAGGGGATCCAATGAGCAGTTCTTC. As protein: CAWSEVGTRGSNEQFF.